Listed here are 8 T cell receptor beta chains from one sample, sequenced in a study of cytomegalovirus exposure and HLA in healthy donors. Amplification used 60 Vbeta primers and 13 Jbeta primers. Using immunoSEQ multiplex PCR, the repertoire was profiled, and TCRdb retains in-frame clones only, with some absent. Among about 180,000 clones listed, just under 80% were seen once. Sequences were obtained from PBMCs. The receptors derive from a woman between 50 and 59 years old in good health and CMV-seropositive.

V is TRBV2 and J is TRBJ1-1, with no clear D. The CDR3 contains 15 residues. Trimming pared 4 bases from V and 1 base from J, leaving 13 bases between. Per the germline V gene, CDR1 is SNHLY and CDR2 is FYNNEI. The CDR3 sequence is CASSALQPGNTEAFF. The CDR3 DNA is TGTGCCAGCAGTGCACTACAACCCGGGAACACTGAAGCTTTCTTT. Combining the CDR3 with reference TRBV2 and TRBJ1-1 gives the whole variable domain EPEVTQTPSHQVTQMGQEVILRCVPISNHLYFYWYRQILGQKVEFLVSFYNNEISEKSEIFDDQFSVERPDGSNFTLKIRSTKLEDSAMYFCASSALQPGNTEAFFGQGTRLTVV.

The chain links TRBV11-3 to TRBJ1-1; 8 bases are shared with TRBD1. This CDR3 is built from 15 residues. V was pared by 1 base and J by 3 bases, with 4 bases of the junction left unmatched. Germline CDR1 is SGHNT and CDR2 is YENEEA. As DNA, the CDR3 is TGTGCCAGCAGCTTAGGAGGACAGGGAGACACTGAAGCTTTCTTT. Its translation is CASSLGGQGDTEAFF.

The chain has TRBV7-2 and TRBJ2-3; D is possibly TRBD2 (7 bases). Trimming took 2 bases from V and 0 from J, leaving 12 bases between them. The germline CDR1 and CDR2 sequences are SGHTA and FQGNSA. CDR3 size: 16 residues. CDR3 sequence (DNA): TGTGCCAGCAGCTTATATGGGGGGGCCAGCACAGATACGCAGTATTTT. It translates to CASSLYGGASTDTQYF.

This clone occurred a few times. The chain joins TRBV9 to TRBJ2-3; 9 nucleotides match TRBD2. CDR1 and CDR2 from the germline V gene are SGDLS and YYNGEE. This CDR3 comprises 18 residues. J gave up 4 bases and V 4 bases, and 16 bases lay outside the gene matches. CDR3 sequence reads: CASSLLLSGGGAPDTQYF. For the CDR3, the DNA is TGTGCCAGCAGCCTCTTGCTCTCAGGCGGGGGGGCTCCAGATACGCAGTATTTT.

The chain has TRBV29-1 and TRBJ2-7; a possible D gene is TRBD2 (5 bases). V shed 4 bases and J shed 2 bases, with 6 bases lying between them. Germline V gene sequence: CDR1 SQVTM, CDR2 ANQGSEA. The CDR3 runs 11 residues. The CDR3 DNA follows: TGCAGCGTTGTCGGGGCCTACGAGCAGTACTTC. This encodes CSVVGAYEQYF.

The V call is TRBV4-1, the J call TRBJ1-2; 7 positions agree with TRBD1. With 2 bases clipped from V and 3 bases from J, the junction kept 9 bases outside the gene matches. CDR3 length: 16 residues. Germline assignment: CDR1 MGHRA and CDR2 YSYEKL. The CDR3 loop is CASSQIIRTGHYGYTF. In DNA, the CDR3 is TGCGCCAGCAGCCAAATAATCCGGACAGGACACTATGGCTACACCTTC.

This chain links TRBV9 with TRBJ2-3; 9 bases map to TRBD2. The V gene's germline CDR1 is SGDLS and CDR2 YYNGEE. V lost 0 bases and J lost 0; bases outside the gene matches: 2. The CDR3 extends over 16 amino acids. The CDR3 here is CASSVGLAESTDTQYF. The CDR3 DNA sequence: TGTGCCAGCAGCGTAGGACTAGCGGAGAGCACAGATACGCAGTATTTT. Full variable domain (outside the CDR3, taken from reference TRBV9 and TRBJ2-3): DSGVTQTPKHLITATGQRVTLRCSPRSGDLSVYWYQQSLDQGLQFLIQYYNGEERAKGNILERFSAQQFPDLHSELNLSSLELGDSALYFCASSVGLAESTDTQYFGPGTRLTVL.

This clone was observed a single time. The CDR3 DNA reads as TGTGCCAGCGGACGGGACAACGCCTACGAGCAGTACTTC. It specifies CASGRDNAYEQYF. The chain combines TRBV6-1 with TRBJ2-7, with D possibly matching TRBD1 (6 bases). The CDR3 covers 13 residues. Trimming shortened V by 8 bases and J by 2 bases, and 13 bases separated the two germline ends. Germline V lookup: CDR1 MNHNS, CDR2 SASEGT.